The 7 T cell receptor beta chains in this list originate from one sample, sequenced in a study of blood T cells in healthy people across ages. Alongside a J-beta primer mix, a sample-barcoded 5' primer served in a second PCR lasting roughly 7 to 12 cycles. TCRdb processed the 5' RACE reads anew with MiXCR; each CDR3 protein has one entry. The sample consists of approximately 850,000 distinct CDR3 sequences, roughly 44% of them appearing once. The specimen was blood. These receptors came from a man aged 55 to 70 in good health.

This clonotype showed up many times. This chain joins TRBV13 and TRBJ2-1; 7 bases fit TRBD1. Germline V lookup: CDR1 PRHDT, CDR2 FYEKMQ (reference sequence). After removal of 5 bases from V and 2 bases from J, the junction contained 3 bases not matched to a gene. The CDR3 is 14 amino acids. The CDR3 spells CASSPGQAYNEQFF. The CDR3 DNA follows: TGTGCCAGCAGCCCCGGACAGGCCTACAATGAGCAGTTCTTC.

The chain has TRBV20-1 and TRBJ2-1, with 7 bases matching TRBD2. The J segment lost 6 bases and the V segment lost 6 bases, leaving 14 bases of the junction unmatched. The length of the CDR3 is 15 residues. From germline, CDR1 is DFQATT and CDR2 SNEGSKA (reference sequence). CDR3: CSAPKAGRVGNEQFF. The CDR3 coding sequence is TGCAGTGCCCCCAAAGCGGGAAGGGTCGGCAATGAGCAGTTCTTC.

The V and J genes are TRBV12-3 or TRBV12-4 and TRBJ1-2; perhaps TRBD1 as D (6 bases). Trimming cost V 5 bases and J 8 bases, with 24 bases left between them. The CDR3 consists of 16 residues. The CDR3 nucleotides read TGTGCCAGCAGTGAGGGACCCCTGGGGGGGGCGCGGGGCTACACCTTC. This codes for CASSEGPLGGARGYTF.

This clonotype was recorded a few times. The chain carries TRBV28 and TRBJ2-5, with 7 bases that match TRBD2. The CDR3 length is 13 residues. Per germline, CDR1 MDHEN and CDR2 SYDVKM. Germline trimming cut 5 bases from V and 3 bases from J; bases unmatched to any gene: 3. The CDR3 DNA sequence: TGTGCCAGCAGTCCGGGGGGTGAAGAGACCCAGTACTTC. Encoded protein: CASSPGGEETQYF.

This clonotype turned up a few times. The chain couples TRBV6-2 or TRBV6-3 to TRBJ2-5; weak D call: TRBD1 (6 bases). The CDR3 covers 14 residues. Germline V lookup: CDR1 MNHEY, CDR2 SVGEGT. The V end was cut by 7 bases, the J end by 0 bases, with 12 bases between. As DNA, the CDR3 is TGTGCCAGCACAAAAACAGGGTACCAAGAGACCCAGTACTTC. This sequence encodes CASTKTGYQETQYF.

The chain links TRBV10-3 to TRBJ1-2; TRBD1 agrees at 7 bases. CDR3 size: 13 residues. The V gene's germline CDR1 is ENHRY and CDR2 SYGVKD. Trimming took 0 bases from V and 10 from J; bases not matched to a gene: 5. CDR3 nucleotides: TGTGCCATCAGTGAGTCTGGACAGGTGGCCTACACCTTC. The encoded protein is CAISESGQVAYTF.

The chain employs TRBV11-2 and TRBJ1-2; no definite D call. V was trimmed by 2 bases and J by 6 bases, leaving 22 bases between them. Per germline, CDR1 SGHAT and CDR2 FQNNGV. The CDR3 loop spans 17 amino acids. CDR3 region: CASSLPMGTARWDGYTF. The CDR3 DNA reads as TGTGCCAGCAGCTTACCAATGGGAACAGCGAGGTGGGATGGCTACACCTTC.